The entry below describes one T cell receptor (beta chain). A much larger clone sits a single nucleotide away, making a read error possible. Each CDR3 protein is one row after TCRdb ran MiXCR on the reads. The sample lists 200,000 to 300,000 distinct CDR3 sequences, around 26% occurring once. Germline V gives CDR1 MNHEY, CDR2 SVGAGI. The CDR3 totals 13 residues. The J segment lost 8 bases and the V segment lost 10 bases, leaving 10 bases of the junction unmatched. This record comes from a study of kidney transplant recipient with SARS-CoV-2 infection. This receptor was obtained from a male patient aged 25-45 years who had COVID-19 and was a kidney transplant recipient. Some T cells may arise from the graft donor. The sequences come from a blood sample, collected at baseline and on day 111 from a kidney transplant recipient. This chain joins TRBV6-5 and TRBJ1-3, with TRBD1 identical over 8 bases. The CDR3 nucleotides are TGTGCCAACAGCGGACAGGGTCAGGACACCATATATTTT. It yields the protein CANSGQGQDTIYF.